This T cell receptor (beta chain) was observed in a study of T cell responses to AZD1222 COVID-19 vaccine. The germline V gene has CDR1 SGHRS and CDR2 YFSETQ. The CDR3 length is 15 residues. V dropped 1 base and J dropped 4 bases, with 15 bases sitting between them. TCRdb's copy holds only in-frame clones and misses some; the assay was immunoSEQ multiplex PCR. The table has 150,000 to 200,000 clones, approximately 90% seen once. V gene TRBV5-1 combines with J gene TRBJ2-7; TRBD1 or TRBD2 may be the D gene (6 bases each). This TCR came from an adult who received the AZD1222 COVID-19 vaccine. This specimen consisted of peripheral blood, obtained 28 days after the second AZD1222 dose. CDR3 in DNA: TGCGCCAGCAGCTTGCTCGCAGGGGAGGAATACGAGCAGTACTTC. Protein product: CASSLLAGEEYEQYF.